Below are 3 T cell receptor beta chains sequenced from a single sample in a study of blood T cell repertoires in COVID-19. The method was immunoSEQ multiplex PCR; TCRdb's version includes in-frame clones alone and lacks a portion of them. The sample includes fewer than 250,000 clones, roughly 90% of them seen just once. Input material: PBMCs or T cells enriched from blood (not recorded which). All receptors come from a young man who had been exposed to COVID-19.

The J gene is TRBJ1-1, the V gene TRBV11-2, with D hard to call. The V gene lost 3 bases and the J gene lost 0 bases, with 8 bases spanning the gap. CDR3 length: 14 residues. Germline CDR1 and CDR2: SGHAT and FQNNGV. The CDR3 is CASSLRSLNTEAFF. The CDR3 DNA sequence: TGTGCCAGCAGCTTGCGGTCATTGAACACTGAAGCTTTCTTT.

The CDR3 DNA reads TGTGCCAGCAGCTTAAAGGGGACAGAGAACTACGAGCAGTACTTC. As protein: CASSLKGTENYEQYF. The chain employs TRBV7-9 and TRBJ2-7; 7 bases map to TRBD1. This CDR3 comprises 15 residues. The germline gives CDR1 SEHNR, CDR2 FQNEAQ (reference sequence). V lost 2 bases, J lost 3 bases, and 7 bases stayed unmatched.

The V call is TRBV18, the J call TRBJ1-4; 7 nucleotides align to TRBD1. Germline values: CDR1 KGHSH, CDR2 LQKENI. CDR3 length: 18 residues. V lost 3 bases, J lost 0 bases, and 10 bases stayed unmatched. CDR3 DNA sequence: TGTGCCAGCTCACCCGACAGGGTCGGTCATGCAACTAATGAAAAACTGTTTTTT. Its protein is CASSPDRVGHATNEKLFF.